These T cell receptor beta chains were read from a single sample in a study of siplizumab effects on memory and regulatory T cells. The repertoire was sequenced with immunoSEQ multiplex PCR; TCRdb's copy has only in-frame clones and lacks some. In the table there are 110,000 or so clones, approximately 94% of which are singletons. Specimen: CD4+ T cells sorted from blood. Every receptor here comes from a human donor in good health. Both conserved end residues are trimmed from each CDR3. Fields, in order: CDR3 protein, J gene, V gene.

CDR3: ASSVGLAGGYEQF
J: TRBJ2-1
V: TRBV9

CDR3: AISESPGQGSSGNTIY
J: TRBJ1-3
V: TRBV10-3

CDR3: ASSLLGAGGHEQY
J: TRBJ2-7
V: TRBV5-1

CDR3: ASSDLAFIYEQF
J: TRBJ2-1
V: TRBV6-1

CDR3: ASRVLAVQETQY
J: TRBJ2-5
V: TRBV6-1

CDR3: ASSQGGRLGNTEAF
J: TRBJ1-1
V: TRBV14

CDR3: SVPGLERETQY
J: TRBJ2-5
V: TRBV29-1

CDR3: ASSIEALATSGPKISYEQY
J: TRBJ2-7
V: TRBV19

CDR3: ASSPGIGGYGYT
J: TRBJ1-2
V: TRBV18

CDR3: ASGLSGGNEQF
J: TRBJ2-1
V: TRBV12-5

CDR3: AWSEGQLSPSVWGYT
J: TRBJ1-2
V: TRBV30

CDR3: ASSAPSWSGRMYEQY
J: TRBJ2-7
V: TRBV21-1

CDR3: ASSRGSSGNTIY
J: TRBJ1-3
V: TRBV19

CDR3: ASSLARGGTEAF
J: TRBJ1-1
V: TRBV5-1

CDR3: ASGTRAGATSTGELF
J: TRBJ2-2
V: TRBV5-6

CDR3: ASSPDRSGNTIY
J: TRBJ1-3
V: TRBV18

CDR3: ASSWGGRANTEAF
J: TRBJ1-1
V: TRBV5-1

CDR3: ASSITSGQSYEQY
J: TRBJ2-7
V: TRBV19

CDR3: ASSWDPGTEAF
J: TRBJ1-1
V: TRBV7-3

CDR3: AMSLGQAGELF
J: TRBJ2-2
V: TRBV10-3

CDR3: ASSPHRKHYEQY
J: TRBJ2-7
V: TRBV11-1

CDR3: ASSLFQLLV
J: TRBJ2-1
V: TRBV7-2

CDR3: ASSETGEQY
J: TRBJ2-7
V: TRBV6-5

CDR3: ASSIGVGGLYGYT
J: TRBJ1-2
V: TRBV19